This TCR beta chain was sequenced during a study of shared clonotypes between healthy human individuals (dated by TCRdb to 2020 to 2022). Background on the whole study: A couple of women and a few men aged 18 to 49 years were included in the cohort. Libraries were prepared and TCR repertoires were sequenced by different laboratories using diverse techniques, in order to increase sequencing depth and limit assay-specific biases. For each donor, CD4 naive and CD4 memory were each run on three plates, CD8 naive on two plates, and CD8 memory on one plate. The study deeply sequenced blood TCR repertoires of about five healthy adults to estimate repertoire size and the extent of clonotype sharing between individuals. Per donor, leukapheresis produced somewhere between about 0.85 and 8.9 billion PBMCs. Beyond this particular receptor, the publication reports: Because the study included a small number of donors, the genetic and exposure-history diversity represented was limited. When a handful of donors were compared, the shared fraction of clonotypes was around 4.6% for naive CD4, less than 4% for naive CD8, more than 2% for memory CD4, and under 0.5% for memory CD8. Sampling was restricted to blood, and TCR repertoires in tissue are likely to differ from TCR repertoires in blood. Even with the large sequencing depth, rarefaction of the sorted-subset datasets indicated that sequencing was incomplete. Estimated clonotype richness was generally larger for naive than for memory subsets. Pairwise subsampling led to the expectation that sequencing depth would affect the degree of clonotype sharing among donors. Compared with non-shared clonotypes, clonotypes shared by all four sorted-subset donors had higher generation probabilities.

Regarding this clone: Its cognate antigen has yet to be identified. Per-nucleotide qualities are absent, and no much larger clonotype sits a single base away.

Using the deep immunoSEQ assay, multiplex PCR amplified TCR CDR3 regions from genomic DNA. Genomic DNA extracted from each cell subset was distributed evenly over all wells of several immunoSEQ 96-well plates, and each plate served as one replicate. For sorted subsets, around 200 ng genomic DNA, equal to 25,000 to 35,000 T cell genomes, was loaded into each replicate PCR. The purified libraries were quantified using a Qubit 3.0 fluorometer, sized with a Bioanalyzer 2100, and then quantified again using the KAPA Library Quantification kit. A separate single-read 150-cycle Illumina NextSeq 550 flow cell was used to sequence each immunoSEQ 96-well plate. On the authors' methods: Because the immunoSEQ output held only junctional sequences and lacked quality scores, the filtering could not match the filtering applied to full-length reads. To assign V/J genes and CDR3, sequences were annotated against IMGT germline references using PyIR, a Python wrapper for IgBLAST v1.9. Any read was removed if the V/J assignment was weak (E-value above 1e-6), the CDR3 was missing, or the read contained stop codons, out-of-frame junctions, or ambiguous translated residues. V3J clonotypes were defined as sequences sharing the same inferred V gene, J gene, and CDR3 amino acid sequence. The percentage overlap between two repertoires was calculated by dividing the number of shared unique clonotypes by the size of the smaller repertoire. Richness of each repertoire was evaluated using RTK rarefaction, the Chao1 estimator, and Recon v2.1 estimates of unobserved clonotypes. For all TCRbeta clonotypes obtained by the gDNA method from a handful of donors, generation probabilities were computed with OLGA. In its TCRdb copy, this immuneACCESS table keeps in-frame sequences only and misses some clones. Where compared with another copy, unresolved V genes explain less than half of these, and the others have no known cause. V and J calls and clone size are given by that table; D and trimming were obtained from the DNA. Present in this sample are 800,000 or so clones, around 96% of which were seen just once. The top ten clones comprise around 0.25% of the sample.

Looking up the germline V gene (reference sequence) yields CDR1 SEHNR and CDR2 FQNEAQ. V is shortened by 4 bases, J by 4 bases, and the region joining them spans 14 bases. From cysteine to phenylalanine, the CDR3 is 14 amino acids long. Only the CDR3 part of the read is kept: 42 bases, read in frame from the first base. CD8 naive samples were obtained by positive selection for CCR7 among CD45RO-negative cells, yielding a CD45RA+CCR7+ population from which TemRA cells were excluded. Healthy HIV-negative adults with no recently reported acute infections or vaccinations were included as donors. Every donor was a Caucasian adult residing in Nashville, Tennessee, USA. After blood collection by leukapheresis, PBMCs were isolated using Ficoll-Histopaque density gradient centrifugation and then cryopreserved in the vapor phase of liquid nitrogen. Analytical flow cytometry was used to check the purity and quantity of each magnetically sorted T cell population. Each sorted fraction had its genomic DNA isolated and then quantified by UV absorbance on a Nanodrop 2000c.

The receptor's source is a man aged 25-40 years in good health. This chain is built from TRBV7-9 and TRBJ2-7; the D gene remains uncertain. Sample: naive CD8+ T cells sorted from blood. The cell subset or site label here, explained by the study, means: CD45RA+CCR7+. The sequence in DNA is TGTGCCAGCAGCTCAACCGATGACAATTACGAGCAGTACTTC. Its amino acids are CASSSTDDNYEQYF.